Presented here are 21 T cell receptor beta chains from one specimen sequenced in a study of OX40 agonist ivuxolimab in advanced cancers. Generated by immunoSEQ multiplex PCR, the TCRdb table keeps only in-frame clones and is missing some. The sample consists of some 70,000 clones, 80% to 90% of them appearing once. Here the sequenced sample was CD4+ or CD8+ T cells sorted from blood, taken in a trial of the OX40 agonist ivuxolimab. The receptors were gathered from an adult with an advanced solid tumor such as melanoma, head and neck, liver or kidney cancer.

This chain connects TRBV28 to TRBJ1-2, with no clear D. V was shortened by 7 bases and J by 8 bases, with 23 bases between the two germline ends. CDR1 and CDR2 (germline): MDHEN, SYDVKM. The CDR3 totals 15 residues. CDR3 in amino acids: CASTLAAAPYKGYTF. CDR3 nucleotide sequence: TGTGCCAGCACCCTCGCGGCAGCCCCATACAAAGGCTACACCTTC.

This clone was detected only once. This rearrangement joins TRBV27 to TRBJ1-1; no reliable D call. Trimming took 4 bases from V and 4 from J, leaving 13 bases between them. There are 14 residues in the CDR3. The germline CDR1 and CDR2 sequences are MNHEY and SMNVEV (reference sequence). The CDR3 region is CASSSGWQSTEAFF. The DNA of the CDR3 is TGTGCCAGCAGTTCCGGTTGGCAGAGCACTGAAGCTTTCTTT.

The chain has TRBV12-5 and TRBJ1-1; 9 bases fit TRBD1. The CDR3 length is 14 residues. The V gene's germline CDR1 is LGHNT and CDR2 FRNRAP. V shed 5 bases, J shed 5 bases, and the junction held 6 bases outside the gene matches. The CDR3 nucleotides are TGTGCTAGTGGTCCGGGACAGGGTGGGACTGAAGCTTTCTTT. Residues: CASGPGQGGTEAFF. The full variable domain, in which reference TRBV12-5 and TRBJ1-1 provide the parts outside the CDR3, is DARVTQTPRHKVTEMGQEVTMRCQPILGHNTVFWYRQTMMQGLELLAYFRNRAPLDDSGMPKDRFSAEMPDATLATLKIQPSEPRDSAVYFCASGPGQGGTEAFFGQGTRLTVV.

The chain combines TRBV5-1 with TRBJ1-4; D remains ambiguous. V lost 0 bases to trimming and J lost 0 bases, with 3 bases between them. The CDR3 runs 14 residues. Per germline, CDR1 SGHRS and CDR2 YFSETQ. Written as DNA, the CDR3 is TGCGCCAGCAGCTTGGAGGCAACTAATGAAAAACTGTTTTTT. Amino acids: CASSLEATNEKLFF. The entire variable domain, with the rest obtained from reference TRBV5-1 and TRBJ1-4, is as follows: KAGVTQTPRYLIKTRGQQVTLSCSPISGHRSVSWYQQTPGQGLQFLFEYFSETQRNKGNFPGRFSGRQFSNSRSEMNVSTLELGDSALYLCASSLEATNEKLFFGSGTQLSVL.

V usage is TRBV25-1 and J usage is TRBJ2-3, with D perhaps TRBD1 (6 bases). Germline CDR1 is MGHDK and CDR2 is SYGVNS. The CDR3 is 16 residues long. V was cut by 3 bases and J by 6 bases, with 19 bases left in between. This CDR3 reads CASSDGSTGPKDTQYF. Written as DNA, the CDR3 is TGTGCCAGCAGTGACGGTTCGACAGGCCCCAAGGATACGCAGTATTTT.

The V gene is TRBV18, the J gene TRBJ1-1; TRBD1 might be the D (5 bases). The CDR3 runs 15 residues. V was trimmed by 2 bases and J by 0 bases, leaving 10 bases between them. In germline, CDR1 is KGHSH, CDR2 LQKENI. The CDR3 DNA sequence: TGTGCCAGCTCACCAGCCTTGGGGCTGAACACTGAAGCTTTCTTT. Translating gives CASSPALGLNTEAFF.

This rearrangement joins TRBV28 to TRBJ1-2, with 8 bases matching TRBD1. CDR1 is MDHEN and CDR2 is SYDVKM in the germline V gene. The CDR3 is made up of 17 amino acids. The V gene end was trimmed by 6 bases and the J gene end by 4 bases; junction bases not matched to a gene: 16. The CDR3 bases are TGTGCCAGCAGCCTCCGGGACAGGCATGAGTATGGCTATGGCTACACCTTC. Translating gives CASSLRDRHEYGYGYTF.

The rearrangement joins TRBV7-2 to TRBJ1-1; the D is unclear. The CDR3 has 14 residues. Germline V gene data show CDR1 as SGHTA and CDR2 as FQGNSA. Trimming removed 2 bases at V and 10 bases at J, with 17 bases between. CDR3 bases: TGTGCCAGCAGCTTATTCCTGTCTATATTCGGAGCTTTCTTT. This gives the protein CASSLFLSIFGAFF.

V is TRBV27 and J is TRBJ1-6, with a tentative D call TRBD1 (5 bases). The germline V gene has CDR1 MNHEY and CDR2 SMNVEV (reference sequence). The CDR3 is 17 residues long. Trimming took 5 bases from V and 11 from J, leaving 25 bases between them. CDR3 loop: CASSHHFTDTKGPPLHF. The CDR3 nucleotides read TGTGCCAGCAGTCACCACTTCACGGACACCAAAGGCCCACCCCTCCACTTT.

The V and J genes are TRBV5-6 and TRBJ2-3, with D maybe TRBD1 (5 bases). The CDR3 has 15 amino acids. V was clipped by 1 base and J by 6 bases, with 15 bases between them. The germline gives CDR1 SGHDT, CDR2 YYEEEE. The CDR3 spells CASSLPGASRDTQYF. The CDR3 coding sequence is TGTGCCAGCAGCTTGCCTGGGGCGTCGCGCGATACGCAGTATTTT. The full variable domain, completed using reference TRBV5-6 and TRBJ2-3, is DAGVTQSPTHLIKTRGQQVTLRCSPKSGHDTVSWYQQALGQGPQFIFQYYEEEERQRGNFPDRFSGHQFPNYSSELNVNALLLGDSALYLCASSLPGASRDTQYFGPGTRLTVL.

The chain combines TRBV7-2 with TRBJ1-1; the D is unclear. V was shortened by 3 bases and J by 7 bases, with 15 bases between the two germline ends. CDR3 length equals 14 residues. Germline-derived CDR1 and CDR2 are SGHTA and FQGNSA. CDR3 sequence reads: CASSLTPGEGEAFF. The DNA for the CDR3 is TGTGCCAGCAGCTTGACCCCCGGGGAGGGTGAAGCTTTCTTT.

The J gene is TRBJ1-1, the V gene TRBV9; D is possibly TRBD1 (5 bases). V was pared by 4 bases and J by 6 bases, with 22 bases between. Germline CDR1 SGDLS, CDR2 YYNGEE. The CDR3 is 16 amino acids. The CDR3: CASSPPIGGGGAEAFF. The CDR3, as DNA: TGTGCCAGCAGCCCCCCGATTGGGGGGGGAGGCGCTGAAGCTTTCTTT.

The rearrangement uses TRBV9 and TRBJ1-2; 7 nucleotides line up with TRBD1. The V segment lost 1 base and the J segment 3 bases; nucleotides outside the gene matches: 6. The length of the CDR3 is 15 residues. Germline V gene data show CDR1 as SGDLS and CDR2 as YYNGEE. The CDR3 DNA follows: TGTGCCAGCAGCGTACAGGGGGGAGTAGACTATGGCTACACCTTC. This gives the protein CASSVQGGVDYGYTF.

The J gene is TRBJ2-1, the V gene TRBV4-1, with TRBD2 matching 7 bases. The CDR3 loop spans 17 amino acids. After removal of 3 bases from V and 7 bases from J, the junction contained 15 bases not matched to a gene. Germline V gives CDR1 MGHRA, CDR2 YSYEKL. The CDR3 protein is CASSQSSVGGGGNEQFF. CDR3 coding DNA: TGCGCCAGCAGCCAGAGCTCTGTGGGCGGGGGAGGGAATGAGCAGTTCTTC.

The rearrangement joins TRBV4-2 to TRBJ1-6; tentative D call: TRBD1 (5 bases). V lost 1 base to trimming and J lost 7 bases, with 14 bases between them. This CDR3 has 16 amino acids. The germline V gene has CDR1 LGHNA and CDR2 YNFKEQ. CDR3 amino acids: CASSQVWGTLNSPLHF. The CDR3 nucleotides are TGTGCCAGCAGCCAAGTTTGGGGCACTTTAAATTCACCCCTCCACTTT.

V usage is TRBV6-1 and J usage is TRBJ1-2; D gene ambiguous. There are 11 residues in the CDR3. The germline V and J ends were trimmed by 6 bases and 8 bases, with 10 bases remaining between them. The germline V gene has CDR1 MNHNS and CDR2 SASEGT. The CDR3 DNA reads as TGTGCCAGCAGCTTGGCCGGGGGCTACACCTTC. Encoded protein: CASSLAGGYTF.

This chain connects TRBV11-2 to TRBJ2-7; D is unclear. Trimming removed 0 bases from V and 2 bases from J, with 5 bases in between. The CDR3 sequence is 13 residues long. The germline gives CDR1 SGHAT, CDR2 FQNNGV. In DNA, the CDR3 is TGTGCCAGCAGCTTAGATCGCCCCTACGAGCAGTACTTC. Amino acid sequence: CASSLDRPYEQYF.

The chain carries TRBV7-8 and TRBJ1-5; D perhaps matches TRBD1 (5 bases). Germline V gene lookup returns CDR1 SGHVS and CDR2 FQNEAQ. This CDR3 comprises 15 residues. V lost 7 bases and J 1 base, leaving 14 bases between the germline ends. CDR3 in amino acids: CASNLGGESNQPQHF. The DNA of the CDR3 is TGTGCCAGCAACCTTGGGGGGGAGAGCAATCAGCCCCAGCATTTT. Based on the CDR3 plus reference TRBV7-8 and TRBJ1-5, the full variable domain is GAGVSQSPRYKVAKRGQDVALRCDPISGHVSLFWYQQALGQGPEFLTYFQNEAQLDKSGLPSDRFFAERPEGSVSTLKIQRTQQEDSAVYLCASNLGGESNQPQHFGDGTRLSIL.

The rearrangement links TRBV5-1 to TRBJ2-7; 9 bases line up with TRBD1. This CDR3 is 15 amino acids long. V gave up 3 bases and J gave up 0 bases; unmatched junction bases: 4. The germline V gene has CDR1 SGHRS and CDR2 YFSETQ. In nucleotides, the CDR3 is TGCGCCAGCAGCTATATACAGGGGGCCTCCTACGAGCAGTACTTC. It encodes CASSYIQGASYEQYF.

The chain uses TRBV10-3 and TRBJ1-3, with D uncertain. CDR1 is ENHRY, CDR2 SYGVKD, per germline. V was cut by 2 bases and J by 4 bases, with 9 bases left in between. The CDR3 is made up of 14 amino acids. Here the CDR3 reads CAISEPSKGNTIYF. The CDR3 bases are TGTGCCATCAGTGAGCCTAGTAAAGGAAACACCATATATTTT.

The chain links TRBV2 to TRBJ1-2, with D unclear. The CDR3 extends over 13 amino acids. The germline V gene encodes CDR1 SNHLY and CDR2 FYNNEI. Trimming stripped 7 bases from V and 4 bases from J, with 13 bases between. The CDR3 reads CASMIGQSYGYTF. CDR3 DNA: TGTGCCAGCATGATCGGGCAGTCCTATGGCTACACCTTC.